This T cell receptor beta chain was recorded in a study of T cells in Graves' hyperthyroidism and ophthalmopathy. The study, taken as a whole, reports: Most thyroid clonotypes that were expanded above 0.001 also turned up in blood.

In regard to this clonotype: Antigen: not known.

Trimming took 5 bases from V and 5 from J; bases not matched to a gene: 14. This CDR3 region has 17 residues. CDR1 MNHEY and CDR2 SVGEGT come from the germline V gene. TCR beta CDR3 regions were amplified from RNA. The TCR CDR3 first-round RT-PCR relied on the HTBI primer set. TCRdb fed the multiplex PCR reads into MiXCR, producing one record per CDR3 protein. The sample lists approximately 430,000 distinct CDR3 sequences; 15% to 18% were seen once. The TCR was taken from a woman aged 18-29 years with Graves' hyperthyroidism. Sample: blood. This chain connects TRBV6-2 or TRBV6-3 to TRBJ2-1, with 8 positions matching TRBD1. The CDR3 DNA is TGTGCCAGCAGTCCTAAGTTCGGGACAGGCCTACACAATGAGCAGTTCTTC. Its translation is CASSPKFGTGLHNEQFF.